The source of this TCR beta chain is a study of shared T cell receptors in the human thymus. The repertoire was sequenced with immunoSEQ multiplex PCR; TCRdb's copy has only in-frame clones and lacks some. The sample records hundreds of thousands of clones, roughly 88% being singletons. The CDR3 length is 14 residues. Looked up from germline, CDR1 is LNHNV and CDR2 is YYDKDF (reference sequence). Deletions cut 3 bases from V and 6 bases from J, with 11 bases between. These data also featured in a second study, about human thymus T cells.

Sequencing used thymocytes. The clonotype was recovered from a boy less than two years old with a congenital heart defect. The rearrangement uses TRBV15 and TRBJ2-2, with D hard to call. The CDR3 bases are TGTGCCACCAGCAGGGTTGCCACGGCCGGGGAGCTGTTTTTT. It encodes CATSRVATAGELFF.